The subject of this entry is one T cell receptor beta chain. Nominally healthy donors were sampled, though unrecorded immune exposures were likely. The data are from a study of cytomegalovirus exposure and HLA in healthy donors. The CDR3 is 16 amino acids. The V segment lost 6 bases and the J segment 3 bases; nucleotides outside the gene matches: 7. Germline V lookup: CDR1 MDHEN, CDR2 SYDVKM. The PCR made use of 60 Vbeta and 13 Jbeta primers. Profiling relied on immunoSEQ multiplex PCR, and the TCRdb table lists in-frame clones only, not all of them. The sample lists roughly 110,000 clones, approximately 70% seen once, with roughly 0.79% in the top ten.

Sequenced input: PBMCs. The TCR comes from a boy aged 10-17 years in good health and CMV-seronegative. V and J are TRBV28 and TRBJ1-6; the match to TRBD1 covers 8 bases. Here the CDR3 reads CASRPQGASYNSPLHF. DNA of the CDR3: TGTGCCAGCAGACCGCAGGGGGCCAGCTATAATTCACCCCTCCACTTT. The full variable domain, its missing parts supplied by reference TRBV28 and TRBJ1-6, is DVKVTQSSRYLVKRTGEKVFLECVQDMDHENMFWYRQDPGLGLRLIYFSYDVKMKEKGDIPEGYSVSREKKERFSLILESASTNQTSMYLCASRPQGASYNSPLHFGNGTRLTVT.